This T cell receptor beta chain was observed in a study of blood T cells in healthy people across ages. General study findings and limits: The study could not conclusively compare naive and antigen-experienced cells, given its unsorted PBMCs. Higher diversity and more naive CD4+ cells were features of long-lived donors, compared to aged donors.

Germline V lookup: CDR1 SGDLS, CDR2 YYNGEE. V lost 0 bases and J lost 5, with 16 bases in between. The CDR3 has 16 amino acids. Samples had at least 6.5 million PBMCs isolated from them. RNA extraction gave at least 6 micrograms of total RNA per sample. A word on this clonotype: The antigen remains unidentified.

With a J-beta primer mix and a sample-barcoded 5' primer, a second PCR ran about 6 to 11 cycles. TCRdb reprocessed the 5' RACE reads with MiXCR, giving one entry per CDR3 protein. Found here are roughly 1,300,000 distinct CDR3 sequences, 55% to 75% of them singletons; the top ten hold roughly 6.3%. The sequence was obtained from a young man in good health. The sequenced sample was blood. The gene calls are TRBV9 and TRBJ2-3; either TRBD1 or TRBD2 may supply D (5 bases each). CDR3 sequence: CASSVGTRGSGDTQYF. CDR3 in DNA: TGTGCCAGCAGCGTAGGCACTAGGGGCTCGGGAGATACGCAGTATTTT.